The rows below give T cell receptor beta chains drawn from one sample of a study of blood T cell repertoires in COVID-19. The method was immunoSEQ multiplex PCR; TCRdb's version includes in-frame clones alone and lacks a portion of them. Among some 370,000 clones listed, 80% to 90% were seen once. Sequenced: peripheral blood. The origin of the receptors is a man aged 40-49 years with acute or convalescent COVID-19. The CDR3 runs from the conserved cysteine through the conserved F or W. Each record gives: J gene, D gene, V gene, clone size, CDR3 protein, CDR3 DNA. A D gene is named only where the DNA matches it firmly. Not all rows give a size; the values are once, few, many and, for expanded clones, a class.

>TRBJ2-7|.|TRBV7-2|.
CASTLEGWYEQYF
TGTGCCAGCACCCTCGAGGGCTGGTACGAGCAGTACTTC
>TRBJ2-1|TRBD2|TRBV11-3|.
CASSLAAGGRNEQFF
TGTGCCAGCAGCTTAGCTGCGGGGGGTCGGAATGAGCAGTTCTTC
>TRBJ2-7|TRBD1|TRBV5-1|.
CASSSRDRGVISYEQYF
TGCGCCAGCAGCTCCCGGGACAGGGGGGTTATTTCCTACGAGCAGTACTTC
>TRBJ2-2|TRBD1|TRBV24-1|.
CATSDDRVGTGELFF
TGTGCCACCAGTGATGACAGGGTTGGCACCGGGGAGCTGTTTTTT
>TRBJ1-4|.|TRBV4-1|.
CASSQYNRPATNEKLFF
TGCGCCAGCAGCCAATATAACAGACCTGCAACTAATGAAAAACTGTTTTTT
>TRBJ2-1|TRBD2|TRBV9|.
CASRGTRTKQFF
TGTGCCAGCAGAGGGACTAGAACGAAGCAGTTCTTC
>TRBJ1-4|TRBD1|TRBV28|once
CASSSRGSNEKLFF
TGTGCCAGCAGTAGCAGGGGGTCCAATGAAAAACTGTTTTTT
>TRBJ2-7|TRBD1|TRBV13|.
CASSLGRGQKYEQYF
TGTGCCAGCAGCTTAGGTAGGGGACAGAAGTACGAGCAGTACTTC
>TRBJ2-7|.|TRBV2|.
CASSELLRADEQYF
TGTGCCAGCAGTGAACTTCTGCGGGCGGACGAGCAGTACTTC
>TRBJ1-1|.|TRBV12-3/TRBV12-4|.
CASSFESTEAFF
TGTGCCAGCAGTTTCGAGTCGACTGAAGCTTTCTTT
>TRBJ2-2|TRBD2|TRBV5-4|.
CASSWVAGGPGELFF
TGTGCCAGCAGCTGGGTAGCGGGGGGGCCCGGGGAGCTGTTTTTT
>TRBJ1-1|.|TRBV18|.
CASSRSNRDENTEAFF
TGTGCCAGCTCACGCTCGAACAGGGATGAGAACACTGAAGCTTTCTTT
>TRBJ1-4|.|TRBV30|.
CAWSVRGLEKLFF
TGTGCCTGGAGTGTACGGGGACTTGAAAAACTGTTTTTT
>TRBJ2-5|TRBD2|TRBV9|few
CASSVEVGGLAEETQYF
TGTGCCAGCAGCGTAGAGGTGGGGGGACTAGCCGAAGAGACCCAGTACTTC
>TRBJ1-5|.|TRBV28|once
CASSLYLGEFQPQHF
TGTGCCAGCAGTTTATATCTCGGGGAGTTCCAGCCCCAGCATTTT
>TRBJ1-1|.|TRBV11-2|.
CASSLVGVNTEAFF
TGTGCCAGCAGCTTAGTAGGGGTGAACACTGAAGCTTTCTTT
>TRBJ1-5|TRBD1|TRBV6-5|.
CASSRTGERQPQHF
TGTGCCAGCAGTCGGACAGGGGAAAGACAGCCCCAGCATTTT
>TRBJ2-7|TRBD1|TRBV6-1|.
CASSGGTGTGASNPYEQYF
TGTGCCAGCAGTGGAGGGACCGGGACAGGCGCATCTAACCCCTACGAGCAGTACTTC